These 6 T cell receptor beta chains originate from one sample sequenced in a study of shared clonotypes between healthy human individuals. Clones were read by immunoSEQ multiplex PCR, and TCRdb kept only the in-frame ones, dropping some. In the table there are about 500,000 clones, roughly three quarters of which are singletons. Sequenced sample: PBMCs. The origin of the receptors is a woman aged 40 to 49 in good health. Some clones in this sample may be carry-over from other donors' samples.

This rearrangement joins TRBV4-3 to TRBJ2-7; 8 bases agree with TRBD2. V trimming: 1 base; J trimming: 6 bases; junction bases outside the gene matches: 11. Germline V gene lookup returns CDR1 LGHNA and CDR2 YSLEER. This CDR3 comprises 16 residues. The chain's CDR3 is CASSQARSGSLIEQYF. CDR3 bases: TGCGCCAGCAGCCAAGCGAGAAGCGGGAGCCTGATCGAGCAGTACTTC.

CDR3: CASRVSLAGGGAGELFF. The CDR3 nucleotides are TGTGCCAGCAGGGTTAGCCTAGCGGGAGGTGGAGCCGGGGAGCTGTTTTTT. The rearrangement joins TRBV11-3 to TRBJ2-2; 11 nucleotides match TRBD2. V gave up 6 bases and J gave up 6 bases; unmatched junction bases: 12. The CDR3 runs to 17 residues. Germline V lookup: CDR1 SGHNT, CDR2 YENEEA.

The chain combines TRBV7-2 with TRBJ2-7; D unresolved. The V and J ends lost 6 bases and 2 bases respectively, with 5 bases between them. Germline CDR1 is SGHTA and CDR2 is FQGNSA. The CDR3 length is 11 residues. The CDR3 sequence is CASSGTYEQYF. The CDR3, as DNA: TGTGCCAGCAGTGGTACCTACGAGCAGTACTTC. The variable domain in full, completed from reference TRBV7-2 and TRBJ2-7, reads GAGVSQSPSNKVTEKGKDVELRCDPISGHTALYWYRQSLGQGLEFLIYFQGNSAPDKSGLPSDRFSAERTGGSVSTLTIQRTQQEDSAVYLCASSGTYEQYFGPGTRLTVT.

The genes are TRBV5-1 and TRBJ2-5; possible D gene TRBD2, 6 bases. Trimming pared 1 base from V and 5 bases from J, leaving 18 bases between. The CDR3 runs 16 residues. Germline-derived CDR1 and CDR2 are SGHRS and YFSETQ. CDR3 loop: CASSLSLQPSGETQYF. The CDR3 DNA follows: TGCGCCAGCAGCTTGTCCCTACAACCGAGCGGGGAGACCCAGTACTTC.

Details on this clone: Just one base apart from a much larger clone, this may be a read error. The sample carries other DNA sequences with the same CDR3. This chain uses TRBV6-1 with TRBJ2-2; either TRBD1 or TRBD2 may supply D (5 bases each). The length of the CDR3 is 15 residues. Germline V gene lookup returns CDR1 MNHNS and CDR2 SASEGT. In nucleotides, the CDR3 is TGTGCCAGCAGTGAAGTCCAGGGCTCTACCGGGGAGCTGTTTTTC. Encoded protein: CASSEVQGSTGELFF.

V is TRBV29-1 and J is TRBJ2-3; 16 bases are shared with TRBD2. Germline-derived CDR1 and CDR2 are SQVTM and ANQGSEA. CDR3 length: 17 residues. J was trimmed by 5 bases and V by 7 bases; bases with no gene match: 12. The CDR3 is CSGQPGLAGGWGDTQYF. As DNA, the CDR3 is TGCAGCGGCCAACCGGGACTAGCGGGAGGGTGGGGAGATACGCAGTATTTT.